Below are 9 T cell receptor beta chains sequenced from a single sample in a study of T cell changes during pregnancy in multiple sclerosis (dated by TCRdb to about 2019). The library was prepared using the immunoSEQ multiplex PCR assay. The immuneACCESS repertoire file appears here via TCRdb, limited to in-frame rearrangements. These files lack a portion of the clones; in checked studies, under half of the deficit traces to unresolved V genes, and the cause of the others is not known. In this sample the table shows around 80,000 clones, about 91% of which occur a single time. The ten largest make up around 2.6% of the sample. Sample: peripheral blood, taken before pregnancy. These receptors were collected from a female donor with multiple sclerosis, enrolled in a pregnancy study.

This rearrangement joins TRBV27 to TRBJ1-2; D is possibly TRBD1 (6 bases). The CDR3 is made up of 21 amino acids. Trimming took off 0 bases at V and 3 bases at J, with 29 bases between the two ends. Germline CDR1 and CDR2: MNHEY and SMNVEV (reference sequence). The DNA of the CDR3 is TGTGCCAGCAGTTTATCCCGAAAGGTCCCATTACCTCCGGGACACCACTATGGCTACACCTTC. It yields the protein CASSLSRKVPLPPGHHYGYTF.

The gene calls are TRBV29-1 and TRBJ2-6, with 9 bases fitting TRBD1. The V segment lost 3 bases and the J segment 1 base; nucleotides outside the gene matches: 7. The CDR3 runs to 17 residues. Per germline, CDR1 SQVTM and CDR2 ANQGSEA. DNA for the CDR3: TGCAGCGTTGATCCGGGACAGGGCCTATCTGGGGCCAACGTCCTGACTTTC. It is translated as CSVDPGQGLSGANVLTF.

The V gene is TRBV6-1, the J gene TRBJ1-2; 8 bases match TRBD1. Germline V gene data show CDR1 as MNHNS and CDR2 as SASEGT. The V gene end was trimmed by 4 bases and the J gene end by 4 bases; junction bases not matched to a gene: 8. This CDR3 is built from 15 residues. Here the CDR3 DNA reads TGTGCCAGCAGTGCTTCGACAGGGGTCGCCTATGGCTACACCTTC. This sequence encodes CASSASTGVAYGYTF.

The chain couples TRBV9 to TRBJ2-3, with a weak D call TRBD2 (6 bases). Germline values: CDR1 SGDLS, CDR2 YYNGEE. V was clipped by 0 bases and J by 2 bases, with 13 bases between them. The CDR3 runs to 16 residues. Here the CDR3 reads CASSVETGTVTDTQYF. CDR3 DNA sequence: TGTGCCAGCAGCGTAGAGACCGGGACTGTCACAGATACGCAGTATTTT.

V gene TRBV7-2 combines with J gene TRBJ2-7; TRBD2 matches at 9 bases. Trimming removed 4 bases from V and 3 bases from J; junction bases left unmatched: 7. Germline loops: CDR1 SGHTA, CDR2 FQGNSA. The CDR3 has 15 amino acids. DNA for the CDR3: TGTGCCAGCAGCTCCTGGACTAGCGCCCTCTACGAGCAGTACTTC. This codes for CASSSWTSALYEQYF.

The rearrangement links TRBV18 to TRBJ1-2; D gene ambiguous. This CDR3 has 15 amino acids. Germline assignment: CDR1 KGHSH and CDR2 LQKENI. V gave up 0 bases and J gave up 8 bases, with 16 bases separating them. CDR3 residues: CASSPPTEAGGGYTF. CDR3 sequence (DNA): TGTGCCAGCTCACCACCGACGGAGGCCGGAGGAGGCTACACCTTC. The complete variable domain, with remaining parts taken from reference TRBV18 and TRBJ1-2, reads NAGVMQNPRHLVRRRGQEARLRCSPMKGHSHVYWYRQLPEEGLKFMVYLQKENIIDESGMPKERFSAEFPKEGPSILRIQQVVRGDSAAYFCASSPPTEAGGGYTFGSGTRLTVV.

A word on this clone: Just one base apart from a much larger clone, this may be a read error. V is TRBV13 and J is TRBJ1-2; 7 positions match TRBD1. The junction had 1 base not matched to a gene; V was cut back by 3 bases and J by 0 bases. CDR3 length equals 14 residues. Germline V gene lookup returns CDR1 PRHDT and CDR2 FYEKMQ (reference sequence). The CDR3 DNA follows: TGTGCCAGCAGCTTGGGGACAGCTAACTATGGCTACACCTTC. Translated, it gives CASSLGTANYGYTF.

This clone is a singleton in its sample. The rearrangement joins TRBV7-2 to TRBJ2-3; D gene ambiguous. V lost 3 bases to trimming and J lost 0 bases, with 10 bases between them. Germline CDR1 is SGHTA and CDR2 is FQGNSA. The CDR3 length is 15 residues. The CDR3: CASSFDGSSTDTQYF. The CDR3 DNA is TGTGCCAGCAGCTTTGATGGCAGTAGCACAGATACGCAGTATTTT.

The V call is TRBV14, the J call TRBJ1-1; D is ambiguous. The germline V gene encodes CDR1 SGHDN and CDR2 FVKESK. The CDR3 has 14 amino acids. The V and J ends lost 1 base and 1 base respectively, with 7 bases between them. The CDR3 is CASSQVGGNTEAFF. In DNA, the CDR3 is TGTGCCAGCAGCCAAGTCGGAGGGAACACTGAAGCTTTCTTT.